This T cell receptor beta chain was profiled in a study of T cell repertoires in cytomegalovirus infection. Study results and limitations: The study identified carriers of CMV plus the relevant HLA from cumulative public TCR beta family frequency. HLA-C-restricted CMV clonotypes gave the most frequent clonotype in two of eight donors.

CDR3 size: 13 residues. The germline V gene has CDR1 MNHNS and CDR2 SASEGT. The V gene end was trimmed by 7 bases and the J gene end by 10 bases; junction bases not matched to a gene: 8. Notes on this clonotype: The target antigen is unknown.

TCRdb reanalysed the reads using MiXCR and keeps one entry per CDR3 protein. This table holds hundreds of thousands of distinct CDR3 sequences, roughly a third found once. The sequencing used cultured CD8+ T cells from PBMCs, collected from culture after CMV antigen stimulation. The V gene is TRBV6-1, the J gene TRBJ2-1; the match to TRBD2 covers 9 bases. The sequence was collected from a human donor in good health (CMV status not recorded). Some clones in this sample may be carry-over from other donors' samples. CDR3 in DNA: TGTGCCAGCATGATTAGCGGGGGTAACGAGCAGTTCTTC. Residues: CASMISGGNEQFF.